The sequence of this TCR beta chain was determined in a study of T cell repertoires and leukemia-associated antigens. Study at large: Each sample gave about 3 to 5.0 million effective reads.

TCRdb re-derived calls from the 5' RACE reads in MiXCR, one entry per CDR3 protein. The sample includes some 13,000 distinct CDR3 sequences, approximately 42% of them seen just once. Comments on this clonotype: No antigen is known for it.

Findings of the study overall: No direct test of specificity or function was done for expanded clones.

CDR3 length: 16 amino acids. Trimming took 8 bases from V and 6 from J, leaving 26 bases between them. Germline values: CDR1 SQVTM, CDR2 ANQGSEA. The CD3+ T cells first had an overnight rest without serum. The chain combines TRBV29-1 with TRBJ2-1, with D possibly matching TRBD1 (6 bases). What was sequenced was CD3+ T cells sorted from blood and cultured. This sequence originates from a female donor in good health. CDR3 DNA: TGCAGCAGTGAAGTACAGGGACGAGGTTACAGCAATGAGCAGTTCTTC. This translates into CSSEVQGRGYSNEQFF.